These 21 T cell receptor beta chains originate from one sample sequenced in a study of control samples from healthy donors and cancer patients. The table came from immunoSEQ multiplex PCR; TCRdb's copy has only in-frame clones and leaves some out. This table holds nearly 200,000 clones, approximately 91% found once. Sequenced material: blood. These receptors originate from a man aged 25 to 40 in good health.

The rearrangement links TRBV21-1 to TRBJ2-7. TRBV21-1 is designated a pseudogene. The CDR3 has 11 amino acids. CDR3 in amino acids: CASSNVDEQYF. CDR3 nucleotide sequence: TGTGCCAGCAGCAATGTGGACGAGCAGTACTTC.

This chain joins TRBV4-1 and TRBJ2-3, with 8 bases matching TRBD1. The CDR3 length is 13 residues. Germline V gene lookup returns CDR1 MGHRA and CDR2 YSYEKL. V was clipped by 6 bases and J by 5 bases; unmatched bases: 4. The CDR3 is CASRTGAGDTQYF. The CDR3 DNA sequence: TGCGCCAGCAGGACAGGGGCTGGAGATACGCAGTATTTT.

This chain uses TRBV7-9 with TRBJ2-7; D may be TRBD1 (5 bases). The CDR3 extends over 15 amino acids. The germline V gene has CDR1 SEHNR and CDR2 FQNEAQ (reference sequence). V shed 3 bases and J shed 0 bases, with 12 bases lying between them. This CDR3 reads CASSFQGPSSYEQYF. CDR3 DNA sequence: TGTGCCAGCAGCTTCCAGGGCCCGAGCTCCTACGAGCAGTACTTC.

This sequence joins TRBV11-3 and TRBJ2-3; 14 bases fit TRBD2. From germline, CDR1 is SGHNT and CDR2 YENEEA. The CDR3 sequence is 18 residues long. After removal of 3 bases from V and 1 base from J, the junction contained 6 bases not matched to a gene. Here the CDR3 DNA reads TGTGCCAGCAGCTTCGGACTAGCGGGGGGCCCAGGCACAGATACGCAGTATTTT. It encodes CASSFGLAGGPGTDTQYF.

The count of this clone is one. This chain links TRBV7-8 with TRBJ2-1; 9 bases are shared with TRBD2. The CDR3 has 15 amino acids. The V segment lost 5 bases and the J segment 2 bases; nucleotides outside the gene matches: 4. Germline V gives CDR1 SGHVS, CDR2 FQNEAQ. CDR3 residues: CASSVGTSPYNEQFF. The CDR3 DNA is TGTGCCAGCAGCGTTGGGACTAGCCCCTACAATGAGCAGTTCTTC.

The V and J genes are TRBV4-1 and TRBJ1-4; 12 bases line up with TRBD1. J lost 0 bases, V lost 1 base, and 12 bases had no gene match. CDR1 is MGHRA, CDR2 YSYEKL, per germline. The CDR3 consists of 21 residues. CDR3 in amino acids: CASSQAGTGGRLVATNEKLFF. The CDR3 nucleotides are TGCGCCAGCAGCCAAGCCGGGACAGGGGGCAGACTAGTTGCAACTAATGAAAAACTGTTTTTT.

The CDR3 loop reads CASSDYGGGASTDTQYF. The CDR3 bases are TGTGCCAGCAGTGATTATGGAGGGGGGGCTAGCACAGATACGCAGTATTTT. This rearrangement joins TRBV6-1 to TRBJ2-3, with D perhaps matching TRBD2 (7 bases). Germline CDR1 and CDR2: MNHNS and SASEGT. The CDR3 consists of 17 residues. Deletions cut 3 bases from V and 0 bases from J, with 16 bases between.

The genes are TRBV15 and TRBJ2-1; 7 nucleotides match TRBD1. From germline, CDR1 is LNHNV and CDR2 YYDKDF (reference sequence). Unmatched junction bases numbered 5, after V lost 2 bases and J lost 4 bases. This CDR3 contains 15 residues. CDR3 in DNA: TGTGCCACCAGCAGACCGGGACAGCCTTACAATGAGCAGTTCTTC. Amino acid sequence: CATSRPGQPYNEQFF.

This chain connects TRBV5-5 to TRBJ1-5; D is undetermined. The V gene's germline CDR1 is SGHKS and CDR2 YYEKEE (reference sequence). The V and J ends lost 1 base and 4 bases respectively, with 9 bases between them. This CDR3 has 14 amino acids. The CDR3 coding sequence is TGTGCCAGCAGCTTGATGGGAGAGAATCAGCCCCAGCATTTT. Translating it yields CASSLMGENQPQHF.

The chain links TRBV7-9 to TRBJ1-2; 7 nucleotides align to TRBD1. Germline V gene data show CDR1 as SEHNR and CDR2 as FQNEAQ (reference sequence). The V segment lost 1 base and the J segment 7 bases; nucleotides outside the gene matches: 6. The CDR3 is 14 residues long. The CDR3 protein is CASSLGIGGVGYTF. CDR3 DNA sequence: TGTGCCAGCAGCTTAGGAATAGGGGGCGTTGGCTACACCTTC. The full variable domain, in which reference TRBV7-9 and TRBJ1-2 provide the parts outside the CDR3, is DTGVSQNPRHKITKRGQNVTFRCDPISEHNRLYWYRQTLGQGPEFLTYFQNEAQLEKSRLLSDRFSAERPKGSFSTLEIQRTEQGDSAMYLCASSLGIGGVGYTFGSGTRLTVV.

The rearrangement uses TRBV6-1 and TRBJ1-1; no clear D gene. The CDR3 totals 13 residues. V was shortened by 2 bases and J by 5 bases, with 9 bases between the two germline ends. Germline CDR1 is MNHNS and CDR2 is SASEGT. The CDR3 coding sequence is TGTGCCAGCAGTGAATTACGGCAGACTGAAGCTTTCTTT. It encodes CASSELRQTEAFF.

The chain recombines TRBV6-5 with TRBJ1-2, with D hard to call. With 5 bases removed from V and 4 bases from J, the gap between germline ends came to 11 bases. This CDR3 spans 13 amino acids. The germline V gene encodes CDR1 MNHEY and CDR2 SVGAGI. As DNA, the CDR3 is TGTGCCAGCAGTCTAAACCCCGTCTATGGCTACACCTTC. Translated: CASSLNPVYGYTF.

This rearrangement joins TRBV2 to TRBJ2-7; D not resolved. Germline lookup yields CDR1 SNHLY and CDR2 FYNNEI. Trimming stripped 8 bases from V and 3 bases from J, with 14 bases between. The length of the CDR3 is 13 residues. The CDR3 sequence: CASSPGPLYEQYF. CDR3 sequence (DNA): TGTGCCAGCTCTCCCGGGCCGCTCTACGAGCAGTACTTC.

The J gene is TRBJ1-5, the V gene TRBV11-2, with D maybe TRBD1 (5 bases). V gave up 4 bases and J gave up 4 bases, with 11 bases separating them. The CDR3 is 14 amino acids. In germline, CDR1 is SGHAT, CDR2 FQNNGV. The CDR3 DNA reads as TGTGCCAGCAGCTCTCGACAGAATAATCAGCCCCAGCATTTT. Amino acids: CASSSRQNNQPQHF.

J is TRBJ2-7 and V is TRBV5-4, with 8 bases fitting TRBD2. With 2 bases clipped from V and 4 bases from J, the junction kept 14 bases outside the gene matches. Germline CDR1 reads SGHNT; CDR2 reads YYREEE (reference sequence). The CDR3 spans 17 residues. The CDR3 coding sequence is TGTGCCAGCAGCTTCCGGGGGGGGCTGTTTGGGGGGTACGAGCAGTACTTC. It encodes CASSFRGGLFGGYEQYF.

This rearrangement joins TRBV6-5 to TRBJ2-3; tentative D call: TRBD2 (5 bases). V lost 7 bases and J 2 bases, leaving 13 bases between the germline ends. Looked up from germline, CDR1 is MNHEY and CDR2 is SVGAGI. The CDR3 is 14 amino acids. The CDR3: CASTRRVNTDTQYF. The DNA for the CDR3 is TGTGCCAGCACCCGGCGGGTGAACACAGATACGCAGTATTTT.

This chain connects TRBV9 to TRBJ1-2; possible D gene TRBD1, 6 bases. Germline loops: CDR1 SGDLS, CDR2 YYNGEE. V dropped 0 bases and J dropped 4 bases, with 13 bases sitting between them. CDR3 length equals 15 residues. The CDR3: CASSVGGARSYGYTF. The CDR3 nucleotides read TGTGCCAGCAGCGTAGGGGGGGCTCGGAGCTATGGCTACACCTTC.

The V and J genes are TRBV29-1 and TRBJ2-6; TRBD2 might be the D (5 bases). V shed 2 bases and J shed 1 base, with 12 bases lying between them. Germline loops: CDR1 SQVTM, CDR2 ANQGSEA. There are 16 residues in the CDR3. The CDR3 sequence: CSVEKIRGSGANVLTF. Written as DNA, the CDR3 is TGCAGCGTTGAAAAAATACGAGGGTCTGGGGCCAACGTCCTGACTTTC.

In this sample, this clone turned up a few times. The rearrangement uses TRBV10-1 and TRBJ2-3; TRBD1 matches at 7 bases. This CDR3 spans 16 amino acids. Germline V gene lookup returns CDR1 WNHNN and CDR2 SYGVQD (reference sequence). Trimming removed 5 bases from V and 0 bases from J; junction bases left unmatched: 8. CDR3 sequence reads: CASSPPGQPSTDTQYF. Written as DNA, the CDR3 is TGCGCCAGCAGTCCCCCGGGACAGCCCAGCACAGATACGCAGTATTTT.

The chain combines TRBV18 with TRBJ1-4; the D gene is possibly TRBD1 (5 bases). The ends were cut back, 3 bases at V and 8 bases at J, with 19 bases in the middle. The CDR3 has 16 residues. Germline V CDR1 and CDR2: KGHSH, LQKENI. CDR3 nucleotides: TGTGCCAGCTCACCCGGGACTGATCCCCGGGGGGAAAAACTGTTTTTT. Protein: CASSPGTDPRGEKLFF.

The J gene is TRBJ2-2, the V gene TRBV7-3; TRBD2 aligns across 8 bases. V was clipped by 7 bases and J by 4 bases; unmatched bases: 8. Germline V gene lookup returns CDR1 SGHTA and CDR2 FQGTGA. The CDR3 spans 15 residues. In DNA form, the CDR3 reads TGTGCCAGCACCTTGGGGAGCGGGGGCACCGGGGAGCTGTTTTTT. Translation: CASTLGSGGTGELFF.